This T cell receptor (beta chain) was recovered during a study of cytomegalovirus exposure and HLA in healthy donors. Points from the study as a whole: The majority of TCR sequences were rare, yet some public TCRs appeared in many donors. The authors listed some 150 TCR beta chains as cytomegalovirus-associated. A few chains tied to CMV proved CMV antigen-specific in vitro.

The J segment lost 2 bases and the V segment lost 5 bases, leaving 9 bases of the junction unmatched. The CDR3 is made up of 15 amino acids. Germline loops: CDR1 LNHDA, CDR2 SQIVND (reference sequence). With 60 Vbeta and 13 Jbeta primers, the PCR was carried out. The protocol was immunoSEQ multiplex PCR, while the TCRdb copy is restricted to in-frame clones and leaves out a portion. The sample carries under 200,000 clones, around 79% recorded once. At collection, donors were nominally healthy, but unrecorded immune exposures were probable. On this clone itself: The target antigen is unknown.

Material for sequencing was PBMCs. The clonotype was recovered from a woman aged 40 to 49 in good health and CMV-seropositive. The genes are TRBV19 and TRBJ2-7, with 7 bases identical to TRBD2. CDR3 region: CASSESGGGPYEQYF. DNA of the CDR3: TGTGCCAGTAGTGAGTCTGGGGGGGGACCCTACGAGCAGTACTTC.